The sequence of this T cell receptor (beta chain) was determined in a study of T cells after yellow fever vaccination. Overall study: With SMART-Seq v4 Ultra Low Input, the fractions containing low cell numbers were prepared.

Study results and limitations: Detected again after the booster were most primary-vaccination clones, at 95% to 97% CD4 and 88% CD8. From the bulk population, abundant clonotypes could contaminate and appear within FACS-sorted repertoires.

The 5'RACE template-switching step produced TCR cDNA and added a universal primer site and UMIs. Each CDR3 protein gets one entry after TCRdb re-called the 5' RACE reads with MiXCR. The table lists about 310,000 distinct CDR3 sequences, 3% to 4.5% of them singletons, with about 25% in the top ten. To note about this clonotype: Antigen specificity is unknown. Germline is not matched at one junction end, which may reflect a read error.

The clonotype comes from a man aged 18 to 30 who received the YFV17D yellow fever vaccine. Sequences were derived from PBMCs, sampled on the day of the yellow fever booster vaccination.

This chain's CDR3 is CASSLVVGTVAFF. The CDR3 coding sequence is TGTGCCAGCAGCTTAGTGGTTGGGACTGTAGCTTTCTTT. V usage is TRBV11-2 and J usage is TRBJ1-1, with D maybe TRBD1 (5 bases). There are 13 residues in the CDR3. From germline, CDR1 is SGHAT and CDR2 FQNNGV.